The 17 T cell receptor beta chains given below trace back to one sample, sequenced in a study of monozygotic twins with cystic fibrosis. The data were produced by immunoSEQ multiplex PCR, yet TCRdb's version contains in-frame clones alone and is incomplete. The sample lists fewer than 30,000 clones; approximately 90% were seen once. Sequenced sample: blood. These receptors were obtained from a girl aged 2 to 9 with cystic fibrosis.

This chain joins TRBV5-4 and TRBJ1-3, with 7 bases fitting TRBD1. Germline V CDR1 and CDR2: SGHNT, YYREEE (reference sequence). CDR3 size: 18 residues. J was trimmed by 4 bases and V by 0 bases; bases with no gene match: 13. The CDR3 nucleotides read TGTGCCAGCAGCTTGGGGAACCGACAGGGACCAACAGGAAACACCATATATTTT. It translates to CASSLGNRQGPTGNTIYF.

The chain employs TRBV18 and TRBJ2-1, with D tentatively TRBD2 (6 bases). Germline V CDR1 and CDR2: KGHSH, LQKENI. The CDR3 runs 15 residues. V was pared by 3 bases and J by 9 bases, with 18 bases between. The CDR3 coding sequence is TGTGCCAGCTCACCCGGGACCTCCCTGGGGGGTGAGCAGTTCTTC. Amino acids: CASSPGTSLGGEQFF.

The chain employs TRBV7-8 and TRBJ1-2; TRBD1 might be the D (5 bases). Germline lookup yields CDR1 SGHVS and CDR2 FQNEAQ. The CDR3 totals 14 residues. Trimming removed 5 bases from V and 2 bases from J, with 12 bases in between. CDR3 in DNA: TGTGCCAGCAGCCTGCGGGACCTAAACTATGGCTACACCTTC. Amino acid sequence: CASSLRDLNYGYTF.

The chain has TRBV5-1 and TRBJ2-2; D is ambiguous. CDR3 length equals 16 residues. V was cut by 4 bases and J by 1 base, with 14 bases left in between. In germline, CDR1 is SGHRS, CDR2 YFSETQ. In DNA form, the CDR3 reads TGCGCCAGCAGCCCCGACACCCCAAAGAACACCGGGGAGCTGTTTTTT. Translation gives CASSPDTPKNTGELFF.

The CDR3 DNA reads TGTGCCAGCAGCGCCGGGACAGGGCACTATGGCTACACCTTC. Residues: CASSAGTGHYGYTF. This chain links TRBV5-4 with TRBJ1-2; 9 nucleotides line up with TRBD1. CDR1 and CDR2 from the germline V gene are SGHNT and YYREEE (reference sequence). This CDR3 has 14 residues. The V segment lost 4 bases and the J segment 3 bases; nucleotides outside the gene matches: 4.

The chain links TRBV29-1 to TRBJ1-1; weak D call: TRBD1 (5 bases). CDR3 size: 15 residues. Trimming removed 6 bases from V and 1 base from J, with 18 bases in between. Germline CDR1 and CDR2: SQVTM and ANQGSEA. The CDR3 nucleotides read TGCAGCGTCGACCGGGACCCGGGACCGAACACTGAAGCTTTCTTT. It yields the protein CSVDRDPGPNTEAFF. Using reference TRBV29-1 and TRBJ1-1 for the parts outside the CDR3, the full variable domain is SAVISQKPSRDICQRGTSLTIQCQVDSQVTMMFWYRQQPGQSLTLIATANQGSEATYESGFVIDKFPISRPNLTFSTLTVSNMSPEDSSIYLCSVDRDPGPNTEAFFGQGTRLTVV.

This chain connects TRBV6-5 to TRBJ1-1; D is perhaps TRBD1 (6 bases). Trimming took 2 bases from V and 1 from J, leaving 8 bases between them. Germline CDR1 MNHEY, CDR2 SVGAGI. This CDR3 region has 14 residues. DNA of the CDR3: TGTGCCAGCAGTTACGGGGGCTGGAACACTGAAGCTTTCTTT. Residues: CASSYGGWNTEAFF.

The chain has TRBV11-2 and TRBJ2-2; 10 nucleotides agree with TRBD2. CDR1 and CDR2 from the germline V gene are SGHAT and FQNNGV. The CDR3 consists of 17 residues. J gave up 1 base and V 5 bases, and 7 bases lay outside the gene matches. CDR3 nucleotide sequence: TGTGCCAGCAGCGATCTAGCGGGGGAGGGGAACACCGGGGAGCTGTTTTTT. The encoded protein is CASSDLAGEGNTGELFF.

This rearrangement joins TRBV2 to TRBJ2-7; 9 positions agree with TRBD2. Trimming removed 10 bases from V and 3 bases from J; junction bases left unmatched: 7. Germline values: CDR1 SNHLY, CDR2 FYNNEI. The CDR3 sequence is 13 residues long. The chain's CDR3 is CAILAGSLYEQYF. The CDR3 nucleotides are TGTGCCATCCTAGCGGGGTCCCTCTACGAGCAGTACTTC.

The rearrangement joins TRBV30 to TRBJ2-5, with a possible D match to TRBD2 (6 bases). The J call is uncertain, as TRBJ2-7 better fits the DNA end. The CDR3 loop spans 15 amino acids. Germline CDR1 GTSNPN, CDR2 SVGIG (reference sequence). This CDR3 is CAWSVQAAAGNEQYF. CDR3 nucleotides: TGTGCCTGGAGTGTACAGGCCGCCGCGGGGAACGAGCAGTACTTC.

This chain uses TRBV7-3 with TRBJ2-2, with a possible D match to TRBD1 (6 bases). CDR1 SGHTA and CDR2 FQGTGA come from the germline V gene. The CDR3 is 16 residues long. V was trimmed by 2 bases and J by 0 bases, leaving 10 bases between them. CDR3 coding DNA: TGTGCCAGCAGCTTACGGACAGCCCCGAACACCGGGGAGCTGTTTTTT. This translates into CASSLRTAPNTGELFF.

The CDR3 region is CASSEAYEQYF. CDR3 in DNA: TGTGCCAGCAGTGAGGCCTACGAGCAGTACTTC. The chain is built from TRBV2 and TRBJ2-7; D not resolved. The CDR3 totals 11 residues. Between the trimmed V and J ends, which lost 3 bases and 2 bases, there was a span of 2 bases. CDR1 is SNHLY, CDR2 FYNNEI, per germline.

CDR3: CASSPGQGAYEQYF. The CDR3 DNA reads as TGTGCCAGCAGCCCGGGGCAGGGGGCCTACGAGCAGTACTTC. The chain couples TRBV13 to TRBJ2-7, with 7 bases that match TRBD1. The CDR3 is 14 residues long. Germline lookup yields CDR1 PRHDT and CDR2 FYEKMQ (reference sequence). The V segment lost 5 bases and the J segment 2 bases; nucleotides outside the gene matches: 6.

The CDR3 DNA follows: TGTGCCAGCAGCTCCCCGGCTAGCTCCTACAATGAGCAGTTCTTC. Its protein product is CASSSPASSYNEQFF. The rearrangement links TRBV7-2 to TRBJ2-1; D unresolved. Germline CDR1 is SGHTA and CDR2 is FQGNSA. V shed 4 bases and J shed 0 bases, with 10 bases lying between them. The CDR3 consists of 15 residues.

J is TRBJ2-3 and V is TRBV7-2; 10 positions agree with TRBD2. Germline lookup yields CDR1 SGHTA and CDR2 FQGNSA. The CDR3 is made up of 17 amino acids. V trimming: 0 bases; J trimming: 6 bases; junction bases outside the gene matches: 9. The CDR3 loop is CASSLAEAGGLGDTQYF. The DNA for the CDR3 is TGTGCCAGCAGCTTAGCGGAAGCGGGGGGGCTCGGCGATACGCAGTATTTT. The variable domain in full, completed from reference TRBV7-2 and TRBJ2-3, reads GAGVSQSPSNKVTEKGKDVELRCDPISGHTALYWYRQSLGQGLEFLIYFQGNSAPDKSGLPSDRFSAERTGGSVSTLTIQRTQQEDSAVYLCASSLAEAGGLGDTQYFGPGTRLTVL.

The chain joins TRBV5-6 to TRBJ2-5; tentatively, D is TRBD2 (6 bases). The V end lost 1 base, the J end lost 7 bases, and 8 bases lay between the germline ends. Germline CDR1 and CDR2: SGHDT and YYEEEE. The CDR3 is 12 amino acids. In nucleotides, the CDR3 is TGTGCCAGCAGCTTGCTAGCGATGACCCAGTACTTC. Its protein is CASSLLAMTQYF.

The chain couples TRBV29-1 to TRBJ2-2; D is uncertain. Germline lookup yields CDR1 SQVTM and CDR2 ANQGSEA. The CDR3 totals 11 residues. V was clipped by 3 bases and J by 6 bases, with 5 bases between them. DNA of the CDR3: TGCAGCGTTGAGTCCTCCGGGGAGCTGTTTTTT. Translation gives CSVESSGELFF.